A single sample is the source of the 10 T cell receptor beta chains below, sequenced in a study of shared clonotypes between healthy human individuals. Clones were read by immunoSEQ multiplex PCR, and TCRdb kept only the in-frame ones, dropping some. Here the sample spans millions of clones, approximately 95% being singletons. Sequencing was done on a sample of naive CD4+ T cells sorted from blood. Subset denoted: CD45RA+ positively selected. The receptors were sampled from a man aged 18 to 30 in good health.

The chain has TRBV11-2 and TRBJ2-3; perhaps TRBD2 as D (6 bases). Trimming took 4 bases from V and 7 from J, leaving 24 bases between them. The CDR3 length is 17 residues. Germline V CDR1 and CDR2: SGHAT, FQNNGV. CDR3 DNA: TGTGCCAGCAGCTCAGGCCAGACCCGGGGGAAAGGATATACGCAGTATTTT. Amino acid sequence: CASSSGQTRGKGYTQYF. The whole variable domain, remainder taken from reference TRBV11-2 and TRBJ2-3, is EAGVAQSPRYKIIEKRQSVAFWCNPISGHATLYWYQQILGQGPKLLIQFQNNGVVDDSQLPKDRFSAERLKGVDSTLKIQPAKLEDSAVYLCASSSGQTRGKGYTQYFGPGTRLTVL.

The chain joins TRBV9 to TRBJ2-5; 7 positions agree with TRBD2. V was pared by 0 bases and J by 4 bases, with 6 bases of the junction left unmatched. The length of the CDR3 is 15 residues. Germline V CDR1 and CDR2: SGDLS, YYNGEE. The chain's CDR3 is CASSVVPGGIETQYF. DNA of the CDR3: TGTGCCAGCAGCGTAGTCCCGGGGGGTATAGAGACCCAGTACTTC.

Comment on this clone: Other DNA sequences in the same sample also yield this CDR3. This chain joins TRBV6-1 and TRBJ2-7, with 9 bases identical to TRBD2. The CDR3 extends over 13 amino acids. The trim removed 2 bases at V and 4 bases at J, leaving 0 bases unmatched. Germline assignment: CDR1 MNHNS and CDR2 SASEGT. CDR3 in DNA: TGTGCCAGCAGTGAAAGCGGGAGGTACGAGCAGTACTTC. Its protein is CASSESGRYEQYF.

This rearrangement joins TRBV4-1 to TRBJ1-5; D gene ambiguous. The germline V and J ends were trimmed by 0 bases and 2 bases, with 17 bases remaining between them. CDR3 length equals 18 residues. Germline loops: CDR1 MGHRA, CDR2 YSYEKL. CDR3 bases: TGCGCCAGCAGCCAAGAGTGGGGAGGCAAACCGGGCAATCAGCCCCAGCATTTT. As protein: CASSQEWGGKPGNQPQHF.

V gene TRBV18 combines with J gene TRBJ2-3; 14 bases match TRBD2. This CDR3 is built from 17 residues. Germline values: CDR1 KGHSH, CDR2 LQKENI. The ends lost 4 bases at V and 3 bases at J; junction bases unmatched: 6. DNA for the CDR3: TGTGCCAGCTCACACGGGACTAGCGGGAGTGGGACAGATACGCAGTATTTT. Amino acid sequence: CASSHGTSGSGTDTQYF.

The rearrangement joins TRBV29-1 to TRBJ1-4; 7 bases map to TRBD1. The ends lost 7 bases at V and 4 bases at J; junction bases unmatched: 6. The CDR3 has 13 residues. Germline values: CDR1 SQVTM, CDR2 ANQGSEA. CDR3 coding DNA: TGCAGCGCCAGGGGGGCCGATAATGAAAAACTGTTTTTT. It specifies CSARGADNEKLFF.

The chain joins TRBV6-5 to TRBJ2-7, with D hard to call. There are 11 residues in the CDR3. In germline, CDR1 is MNHEY, CDR2 SVGAGI. The V gene lost 7 bases and the J gene lost 5 bases, with 9 bases spanning the gap. CDR3 DNA: TGTGCCAGCAAAAGGGTAGACGAGCAGTACTTC. Encoded protein: CASKRVDEQYF.

The J gene is TRBJ1-4, the V gene TRBV4-1; D not resolved. Trimming removed 2 bases at V and 3 bases at J, with 4 bases between. Germline-derived CDR1 and CDR2 are MGHRA and YSYEKL. The CDR3 totals 13 residues. CDR3 region: CASSQPANEKLFF. The CDR3, as DNA: TGCGCCAGCAGCCAACCGGCTAATGAAAAACTGTTTTTT.

The chain employs TRBV5-1 and TRBJ2-5, with 13 nucleotides matching TRBD2. Germline lookup yields CDR1 SGHRS and CDR2 YFSETQ. Trimming cost V 4 bases and J 0 bases; bases outside gene matches: 12. The CDR3 covers 19 residues. Here the CDR3 reads CASSPGRTSGGNNQETQYF. The DNA for the CDR3 is TGCGCCAGCAGCCCCGGGCGGACTAGCGGGGGAAACAACCAAGAGACCCAGTACTTC.

The chain has TRBV5-1 and TRBJ1-5; possibly TRBD1 for D (5 bases). CDR3 length: 16 amino acids. The ends were cut back, 0 bases at V and 2 bases at J, with 12 bases in the middle. Germline CDR1 and CDR2: SGHRS and YFSETQ. This chain's CDR3 is CASSLAGTEGNQPQHF. The DNA for the CDR3 is TGCGCCAGCAGCTTGGCCGGGACCGAGGGCAATCAGCCCCAGCATTTT.